This is a list of T cell receptor beta chains from one sample in a study of OX40 agonist ivuxolimab in advanced cancers. The protocol was immunoSEQ multiplex PCR, while the TCRdb copy is restricted to in-frame clones and leaves out a portion. The table shows about 35,000 clones, with 70% to 85% occurring only once. Here the sequenced sample was CD4+ or CD8+ T cells sorted from blood, taken in a trial of the OX40 agonist ivuxolimab. The origin of the receptors is an adult with an advanced solid tumor such as melanoma, head and neck, liver or kidney cancer. CDR3s include the opening cysteine and the closing phenylalanine or tryptophan. Fields, in order: CDR3 DNA, CDR3 protein, clone size, J gene, D gene, V gene. The D gene is left open where the match is weak. Size tells how often a clone was seen (once, few, many) or the class of an expanded clone, and some rows leave it out.

TGTGCCAGCAGCGTAGTAAGACTAGCGGGAGTTCCCGGGGAGCTGTTTTTT | CASSVVRLAGVPGELFF | - | TRBJ2-2 | TRBD2 | TRBV9
TGTGCCAGCAGCTTCGCGCAGCTAGGGGCCTACGAGCAGTACTTC | CASSFAQLGAYEQYF | - | TRBJ2-7 | - | TRBV5-5
TGTGCCAGCAGCTTCACACTAGCGGGGACTAACACCGGGGAGCTGTTTTTT | CASSFTLAGTNTGELFF | - | TRBJ2-2 | TRBD2 | TRBV7-9
TGTGCCAGCAGTCCCGGGGAGGCTCTCACTACGCAGTATTTT | CASSPGEALTTQYF | - | TRBJ2-3 | - | TRBV6-5
TGTGCCAGCAGCTTCGGGACAGTAAACATTCAGTACTTC | CASSFGTVNIQYF | - | TRBJ2-4 | TRBD1 | TRBV11-2
TGTGCCAGCAGTGAACCGGACAGGGGGCATGAAAAACTGTTTTTT | CASSEPDRGHEKLFF | - | TRBJ1-4 | TRBD1 | TRBV6-1
TGTGCCAGCAGCCAACGGGGGGGATTAATCATGAACACTGAAGCTTTCTTT | CASSQRGGLIMNTEAFF | - | TRBJ1-1 | - | TRBV14
TGCGCCAGCAGCCCGGGACAGGGGTTCTACGAGCAGTACTTC | CASSPGQGFYEQYF | many | TRBJ2-7 | TRBD1 | TRBV5-1
TGTGCCAGCTCACCACCGGGGGGGGACACTGAAGCTTTCTTT | CASSPPGGDTEAFF | - | TRBJ1-1 | - | TRBV18
TGTGCCAGCAGCTCCGGGGCTGTCAATCAGCCCCAGCATTTT | CASSSGAVNQPQHF | - | TRBJ1-5 | - | TRBV7-9
TGTGCCAGCAGCTTGCTAGCGGGAGATGTTACAGATACGCAGTATTTT | CASSLLAGDVTDTQYF | - | TRBJ2-3 | TRBD2 | TRBV11-2
TGTGCCATCAGTGAAGGGGTGGCCTACGAGCAGTACTTC | CAISEGVAYEQYF | - | TRBJ2-7 | - | TRBV10-3